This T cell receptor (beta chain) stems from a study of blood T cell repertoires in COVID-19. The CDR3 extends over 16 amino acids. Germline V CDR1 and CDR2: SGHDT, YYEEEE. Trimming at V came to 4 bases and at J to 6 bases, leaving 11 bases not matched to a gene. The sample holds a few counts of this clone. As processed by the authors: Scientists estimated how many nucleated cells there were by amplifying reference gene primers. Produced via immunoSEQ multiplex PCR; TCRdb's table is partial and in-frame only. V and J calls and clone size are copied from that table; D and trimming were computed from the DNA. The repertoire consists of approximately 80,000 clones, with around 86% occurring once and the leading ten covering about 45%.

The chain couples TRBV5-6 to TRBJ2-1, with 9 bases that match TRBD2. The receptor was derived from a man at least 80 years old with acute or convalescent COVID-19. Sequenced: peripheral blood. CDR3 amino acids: CASSRETSGIVNEQFF. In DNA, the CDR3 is TGTGCCAGCAGCCGTGAGACTAGCGGAATCGTCAATGAGCAGTTCTTC. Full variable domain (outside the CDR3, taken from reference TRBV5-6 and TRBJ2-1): DAGVTQSPTHLIKTRGQQVTLRCSPKSGHDTVSWYQQALGQGPQFIFQYYEEEERQRGNFPDRFSGHQFPNYSSELNVNALLLGDSALYLCASSRETSGIVNEQFFGPGTRLTVL.